This T cell receptor beta chain came from a study of blood T cell repertoires in COVID-19. The CDR3 runs to 13 residues. Trimming shortened V by 7 bases and J by 2 bases, and 10 bases separated the two germline ends. CDR1 SNHLY and CDR2 FYNNEI come from the germline V gene. Source study methods: Reference gene primer amplification gave nucleated cell count estimates. Only in-frame clones appear in the TCRdb table, and some are missing; sequencing was by immunoSEQ multiplex PCR. Clonal size and the V and J genes are those of that table, whereas D and trimming came from the DNA. The table lists 290,000 or so clones, roughly nine tenths of them singletons.

Sequenced sample: peripheral blood. The source is a woman in her twenties or thirties with COVID-19, enrolled during active disease. This chain connects TRBV2 to TRBJ2-3, with D tentatively TRBD2 (5 bases). DNA of the CDR3: TGTGCCAGCAAACGGGAATCCACAGATACGCAGTATTTT. It encodes CASKRESTDTQYF. The full variable domain, its missing parts supplied by reference TRBV2 and TRBJ2-3, is EPEVTQTPSHQVTQMGQEVILRCVPISNHLYFYWYRQILGQKVEFLVSFYNNEISEKSEIFDDQFSVERPDGSNFTLKIRSTKLEDSAMYFCASKRESTDTQYFGPGTRLTVL.